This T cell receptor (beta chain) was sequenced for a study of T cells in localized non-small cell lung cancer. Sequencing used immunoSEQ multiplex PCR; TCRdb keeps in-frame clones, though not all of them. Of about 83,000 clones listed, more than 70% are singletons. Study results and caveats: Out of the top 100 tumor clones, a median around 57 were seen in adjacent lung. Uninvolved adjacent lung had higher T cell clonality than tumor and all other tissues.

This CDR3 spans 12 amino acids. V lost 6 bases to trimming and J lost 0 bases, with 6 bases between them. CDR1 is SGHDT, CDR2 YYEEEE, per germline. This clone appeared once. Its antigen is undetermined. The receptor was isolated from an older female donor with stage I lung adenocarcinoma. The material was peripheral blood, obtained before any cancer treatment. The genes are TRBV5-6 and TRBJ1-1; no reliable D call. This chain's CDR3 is CASMALNTEAFF. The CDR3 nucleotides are TGTGCCAGCATGGCCCTGAACACTGAAGCTTTCTTT.